This T cell receptor (beta chain) came from a study of post-analysis software for immune sequencing data. Broader study findings: Samples prepared in the same batch strongly co-clustered by F measure. There were about 5 TRBV segments more frequent in patients than controls, and TRBV5-6, TRBV5-1 and TRBV20-1 were among them. Significantly lower normalized Chao1 diversity was found in patients with multiple sclerosis relative to controls.

The CDR3 extends over 14 amino acids. V lost 3 bases, J lost 3 bases, and 13 bases lay in between. Germline V lookup: CDR1 GTSNPN, CDR2 SVGIG (reference sequence). Concerning this clonotype: Its antigen is not identified.

Prepared TCR beta cDNA libraries contained unique molecular identifiers. TCRdb recomputed calls from the PCR reads with MiXCR, one row per CDR3 protein. This table holds 750,000 to 950,000 distinct CDR3 sequences, under 70% found once. The rearrangement links TRBV30 to TRBJ2-3, with a weak D call TRBD2 (7 bases). The sequence was obtained from a girl between 5 and 17 years old with multiple sclerosis. Sequencing was carried out using blood. The CDR3 is CAWRGGAGTDTQYF. The CDR3 nucleotides read TGTGCCTGGAGGGGGGGGGCAGGGACAGATACGCAGTATTTT.